This TCR beta chain came from a study of Ad26.COV2.S vaccination and SARS-CoV-2 variants (dated by TCRdb to about 2021). A note on the overall study: Donors in the vaccine arm were drawn from COV1001, a phase I-IIa trial of Ad26.COV2.S in healthy adults that was multicentre, randomized, double-blind and placebo-controlled. Ad26.COV2.S was administered intramuscularly at a dose of 5x10^10 or 1x10^11 viral particles, either as one shot or as two shots given 56 days apart. TCRbeta repertoire sequencing served as the tool for gauging how specific and how broad the SARS-CoV-2-reactive T cell receptors were following Ad26.COV2.S vaccination. The TCR-sequenced set comprised approximately 32 samples: some 20 Ad26.COV2.S vaccine recipients, 5 placebo recipients and 8 SARS-CoV-2 convalescent individuals. Trial participants were randomized into five groups of five, in which low-dose or high-dose Ad26.COV2.S was given once or twice, or placebo was given on both occasions. Investigators remained blinded to trial group allocation during experiments and outcome assessment. What the study reported, not specific to this receptor: According to the authors, total T cell responses may have been underestimated by the TCR breadth and depth analyses. Compared with placebo recipients, Ad26.COV2.S recipients showed higher spike-specific TCR breadth (P = 0.0014). The study was not powered for comparison of responses between vaccine doses or regimens. Substantial breadth of spike-specific CD8+ and CD4+ T cell responses was reported after vaccination. Vaccine and placebo recipients had comparable non-spike TCR breadth, which fits with the vaccine containing only spike.

The CDR3 runs 13 amino acids, cysteine and phenylalanine included. The kept DNA is CDR3 alone, 39 bases in frame from the first base. The trim is 4 bases for V and 2 bases for J, with a gap of 10 bases between the germline ends. Via the germline V gene, CDR1 is SGHRS and CDR2 YFSETQ. The sample's treatment or condition label, decoded: some 20 received Ad26.COV2.S at low or high dose, single or two shots; about five received placebo; per-sample allocation not given. Repertoires of vaccine and placebo recipients were sequenced from samples taken on day 63 after the first injection. Between 29 July and 7 August 2020, Cohort 1b enrolled some 25 adults aged 18-55 years at one site in Boston, USA. Ad26.COV2.S was a replication-incompetent adenovirus type 26 vector that expressed a prefusion-stabilized SARS-CoV-2 spike protein derived from the original Wuhan strain. As for this clone: Its antigen is currently not known. No base quality information exists; no much larger clone differs at one position.

The immunoSEQ Assay was used to sequence TCRbeta CDR3 regions. After extraction, genomic DNA underwent amplification by bias-controlled multiplex PCR, followed by high-throughput sequencing. Regarding the original processing steps: Collapsing and filtering of sequences were performed to quantify the absolute abundance of each unique TCRbeta CDR3 region. Usable DNA was measured by amplifying reference genes present in all nucleated cells, and TCRbeta template counts were normalized to that usable DNA to estimate T cell fraction. Repertoire TCRs were annotated as SARS-CoV-2-specific when V gene, CDR3 amino acid sequence and J gene were exactly matched to a known reactive TCR set. MIRA supplied the reference SARS-CoV-2 TCR set, which was filtered for enrichment in COVID-19-positive ImmuneCODE repertoires so that public or cross-reactive TCRs were removed. Drawing on the MIRA antigens, annotated TCRs were analysed further at the level of specific ORF or position within ORF. Breadth was defined as annotated unique rearrangements over total unique productive rearrangements; depth was the summed frequency of those rearrangements. Two-sided Wilcoxon rank-sum tests were used to compare TCR breadth between groups. TCRdb stores this immuneACCESS table with in-frame sequences only. Part of the clones is absent; in the studies checked, under half of the shortfall reflects unresolved V genes, and no reason is known for the rest. V, J and clone size are taken as reported in that table, and D and trimming were inferred from the DNA itself. This sample is represented by roughly 500,000 clones; nearly 90% of them were singletons. The leading ten clones occupy roughly 2.5% of the sample.

This material consisted of peripheral blood, taken in a trial of Ad26.COV2.S vaccine versus placebo. The chain is encoded by TRBV5-1 joined to TRBJ2-7, with the D gene call left open. The receptor's source is a person aged 18-65 years who received the Ad26.COV2.S COVID-19 vaccine or a placebo. The nucleotide sequence reads TGCGCCAGCAGCCCAGAGACCCCCTACGAGCAGTACTTC. Translated, this gives CASSPETPYEQYF.